This T cell receptor (beta chain) was sequenced during a study of T-cell reconstitution after alpha-beta-depleted transplantation in children. Findings and limits, study-wide: Counts and diversity of T cells one year after transplant came mostly from newly produced T cells. Approximately two months post-transplant, alpha-beta T cells reportedly originated from several hundred expanded graft clones. The high TCRbeta diversity at day 60 in some patients came from surviving recipient T cells and thymic progenitors.

TCRbeta library construction was performed incorporating unique molecular identifiers. Each CDR3 protein gets one entry after TCRdb re-called the PCR reads with MiXCR. Among approximately 79,000 distinct CDR3 sequences listed, about a sixth were seen once. In regard to this clonotype: Its antigen is as yet unknown.

The receptor comes from a male patient between 2 and 10 years old who had a stem cell transplant for acute lymphoblastic leukemia, so the T cells may come from the graft donor. The source material was PBMCs, mostly from graft donor cells, sampled 360 days after TCRalphabeta/CD19-depleted stem cell transplant.

The CDR3, as DNA: TGTGCCAGCAGCTTTGTGGACAGGGCATACAATGAGCAGTTCTTC. This sequence encodes CASSFVDRAYNEQFF. The V gene is TRBV7-9, the J gene TRBJ2-1; TRBD1 matches 8 bases. Per the germline V gene, CDR1 is SEHNR and CDR2 is FQNEAQ (reference sequence). There are 15 residues in the CDR3. V was pared by 3 bases and J by 4 bases, with 5 bases of the junction left unmatched.